The rows below give T cell receptor beta chains drawn from one sample of a study of beta chain features in type 1 diabetes. Only in-frame clones appear in the TCRdb table, and some are missing; sequencing was by immunoSEQ multiplex PCR. This sample has some 350,000 clones, with roughly 13% found just once. Sample: naive CD4+ T cells from blood. The receptors come from a woman aged 18-35 years with type 1 diabetes. Each CDR3 is given with its conserved first and last residue. The D gene is left open where the match is weak. Clone size is given for some rows only: seen once, a few or many times, or a class if the clone is expanded.

clone_size	v_call	j_call	d_call	cdr3_aa	cdr3_nt
few	TRBV4-3	TRBJ2-6	TRBD2	CASSQALGTSGSWVSGANVLTF	TGCGCCAGCAGCCAAGCCTTAGGGACTAGCGGGAGCTGGGTCTCTGGGGCCAACGTCCTGACTTTC
few	TRBV29-1	TRBJ1-2	TRBD1	CSVEDTGGKGYTF	TGCAGCGTTGAAGACACAGGGGGCAAGGGCTACACCTTC
.	TRBV28	TRBJ2-1	TRBD2	CASSLSLAGSYNEQFF	TGTGCCAGCAGTTTATCTCTAGCGGGATCCTACAATGAGCAGTTCTTC
.	TRBV5-1	TRBJ2-2	.	CASSLVSGISSTGELFF	TGCGCCAGCAGCTTGGTTTCGGGGATAAGTTCCACCGGGGAGCTGTTTTTT
few	TRBV5-6	TRBJ1-2	.	CASSFMGLGGYTF	TGTGCCAGCAGCTTTATGGGGCTTGGTGGCTACACCTTC
few	TRBV5-1	TRBJ2-1	TRBD2	CASSYLAGSYNEQFF	TGCGCCAGCAGCTACTTAGCGGGCTCCTACAATGAGCAGTTCTTC
few	TRBV2	TRBJ2-7	.	CASSDPLQYF	TGTGCCAGCAGTGATCCCCTCCAGTACTTC
few	TRBV2	TRBJ2-7	.	CASKEGYEQYF	TGTGCCAGCAAGGAGGGCTACGAGCAGTACTTC
.	TRBV9	TRBJ2-3	.	CASSGSEGGISYTDTQYF	TGTGCCAGCAGCGGGTCGGAGGGCGGGATATCGTACACAGATACGCAGTATTTT
.	TRBV5-1	TRBJ2-6	TRBD2	CASSFGSSGSSGANVLTF	TGCGCCAGCAGCTTCGGGTCTAGCGGAAGCTCTGGGGCCAACGTCCTGACTTTC
few	TRBV5-1	TRBJ2-3	.	CASSLTTAGSDTQYF	TGCGCCAGCAGCTTAACGACAGCGGGCTCAGATACGCAGTATTTT
.	TRBV6-5	TRBJ2-1	TRBD1	CAIRQGQDNEQFF	TGTGCCATCAGACAGGGACAAGATAATGAGCAGTTCTTC
.	TRBV25-1	TRBJ2-7	.	CASSEDSRGTYEQYF	TGTGCCAGCAGTGAAGACAGCCGGGGGACCTACGAGCAGTACTTC
.	TRBV7-9	TRBJ2-3	TRBD2	CASSSIGTSKSTDTQYF	TGTGCCAGCAGCTCAATCGGGACTAGCAAGAGCACAGATACGCAGTATTTT
few	TRBV18	TRBJ2-7	.	CASSEPYRVHGYEQYF	TGTGCCAGCTCAGAGCCTTACCGGGTACACGGCTACGAGCAGTACTTC
few	TRBV7-9	TRBJ2-1	TRBD2	CASLAGVYNEQFF	TGTGCCAGCCTGGCGGGAGTGTACAATGAGCAGTTCTTC
.	TRBV9	TRBJ2-1	TRBD2	CASSVGGLADGEQFF	TGTGCCAGCAGCGTAGGGGGACTAGCGGACGGGGAGCAGTTCTTC
.	TRBV4-3	TRBJ1-4	.	CASSQDGGNEKLFF	TGCGCCAGCAGCCAAGACGGGGGTAATGAAAAACTGTTTTTT
few	TRBV28	TRBJ2-7	.	CASSLPSPYEQYF	TGTGCCAGCAGTTTACCCTCCCCGTACGAGCAGTACTTC
.	TRBV4-1	TRBJ2-5	.	CASSQVLIPKETQYF	TGCGCCAGCAGCCAAGTCCTAATACCAAAAGAGACCCAGTACTTC
.	TRBV5-1	TRBJ2-6	.	CASSSGQISGANVLTF	TGCGCCAGCAGCTCCGGACAGATCTCTGGGGCCAACGTCCTGACTTTC
few	TRBV6-5	TRBJ1-2	.	CASSYGGGIDYGYTF	TGTGCCAGCAGTTACGGGGGCGGTATTGACTATGGCTACACCTTC
.	TRBV14	TRBJ2-1	.	CASSQDLDYLSYNEQFF	TGTGCCAGCAGCCAAGATCTGGACTATCTCTCCTACAATGAGCAGTTCTTC
.	TRBV5-1	TRBJ2-1	.	CASSPGARDFSYNEQFF	TGCGCCAGCAGCCCCGGAGCCCGGGACTTCTCCTACAATGAGCAGTTCTTC
few	TRBV11-2	TRBJ2-7	.	CASSLDRDEQYF	TGTGCCAGCAGCTTAGACAGGGACGAGCAGTACTTC
.	TRBV12-5	TRBJ1-4	TRBD1	CASGSGQGGEKLFF	TGTGCTAGTGGTTCTGGGCAGGGGGGTGAAAAACTGTTTTTT
.	TRBV9	TRBJ2-2	TRBD2	CASSSGGGGWTGELFF	TGTGCCAGCAGCTCGGGGGGGGGAGGATGGACCGGGGAGCTGTTTTTT
.	TRBV7-2	TRBJ2-1	TRBD2	CASTTQAGSSYNEQFF	TGTGCCAGCACAACGCAAGCGGGAAGCTCCTACAATGAGCAGTTCTTC
few	TRBV7-9	TRBJ2-7	.	CASSLGPSRIYEQYF	TGTGCCAGCAGCTTAGGTCCCTCCAGGATCTACGAGCAGTACTTC
.	TRBV7-2	TRBJ2-1	TRBD2	CASSPMAIAGGYNEQFF	TGTGCCAGCAGCCCCATGGCCATAGCGGGAGGGTACAATGAGCAGTTCTTC
.	TRBV27	TRBJ2-7	.	CASQRGGGVGEQYF	TGTGCCAGCCAAAGGGGGGGAGGGGTGGGCGAGCAGTACTTC